These 31 T cell receptor beta chains were sequenced from one sample in a study of graft-versus-host responses after intestinal transplantation. These TCRs' antigens remain unknown. Repertoires were generated with immunoSEQ multiplex PCR, while TCRdb's copy carries only in-frame clones and drops some. The sample lists 90,000 to 150,000 clones; 85% to 95% were seen once. The specimen comprised unstimulated CD8+ T cells sorted from spleen or lymph node cells, sampled before intestinal transplant. The receptor source for this set is a human donor who received an intestinal transplant.

The chain carries TRBV27 and TRBJ1-2, with 9 nucleotides matching TRBD1. The trim removed 5 bases at V and 4 bases at J, leaving 8 bases unmatched. CDR1 is MNHEY and CDR2 is SMNVEV in the germline V gene (reference sequence). There are 15 residues in the CDR3. The chain's CDR3 is CASSPMSTGGYGYTF. DNA for the CDR3: TGTGCCAGCAGTCCGATGTCGACAGGGGGCTATGGCTACACCTTC.

The chain couples TRBV13 to TRBJ2-2; 8 nucleotides line up with TRBD2. Germline loops: CDR1 PRHDT, CDR2 FYEKMQ (reference sequence). V lost 2 bases, J lost 5 bases, and 7 bases stayed unmatched. This CDR3 spans 16 amino acids. CDR3 DNA sequence: TGTGCCAGCAGCTTATCGTCGGGAGGGGGTACCGGGGAGCTGTTTTTT. Its translation is CASSLSSGGGTGELFF.

The count of this clone is one. The chain couples TRBV13 to TRBJ2-1; 7 nucleotides align to TRBD1. The CDR3 covers 15 residues. Per the germline V gene, CDR1 is PRHDT and CDR2 is FYEKMQ (reference sequence). After removal of 4 bases from V and 6 bases from J, the junction contained 9 bases not matched to a gene. CDR3 in DNA: TGTGCCAGCAGCTCCCTCAAATCAGGGGGCAATGAGCAGTTCTTC. Protein sequence: CASSSLKSGGNEQFF.

In nucleotides, the CDR3 is TGTGCCAGCAGCGCGCCGGGACAGGCAATTCCTAACACCGGGGAGCTGTTTTTT. Translation gives CASSAPGQAIPNTGELFF. This chain links TRBV9 with TRBJ2-2; 8 bases align to TRBD1. There are 18 residues in the CDR3. V gave up 3 bases and J gave up 2 bases; unmatched junction bases: 12. Germline CDR1 is SGDLS and CDR2 is YYNGEE.

The chain combines TRBV11-3 with TRBJ2-5, with no clear D. V was shortened by 1 base and J by 3 bases, with 9 bases between the two germline ends. The CDR3 sequence is 14 residues long. In germline, CDR1 is SGHNT, CDR2 YENEEA. In DNA, the CDR3 is TGTGCCAGCAGCTTAGGTGCGGACGAAGAGACCCAGTACTTC. The encoded protein is CASSLGADEETQYF.

The chain combines TRBV7-9 with TRBJ1-2; the D is unclear. The CDR3 has 12 residues. CDR1 and CDR2 (germline): SEHNR, FQNEAQ (reference sequence). With 1 base removed from V and 9 bases from J, the gap between germline ends came to 9 bases. CDR3 loop: CASSLGERSYTF. The CDR3 region has the DNA TGTGCCAGCAGCTTAGGAGAGCGTAGCTACACCTTC.

This clone is a singleton in its sample. Different DNA sequences within this sample yield the same CDR3. The chain recombines TRBV28 with TRBJ1-1, with 8 bases identical to TRBD1. V was pared by 3 bases and J by 3 bases, with 3 bases of the junction left unmatched. CDR3 length equals 14 residues. CDR1 is MDHEN and CDR2 is SYDVKM in the germline V gene. The DNA for the CDR3 is TGTGCCAGCAGTTTTGGGACAGGCTACACTGAAGCTTTCTTT. Protein: CASSFGTGYTEAFF.

The V and J genes are TRBV15 and TRBJ1-4; the D gene is possibly TRBD1 (5 bases). This CDR3 has 13 amino acids. Germline V gene data show CDR1 as LNHNV and CDR2 as YYDKDF (reference sequence). Between the trimmed V and J ends, which lost 5 bases and 8 bases, there was a span of 12 bases. The chain's CDR3 is CATSGQGEEKLFF. Here the CDR3 DNA reads TGTGCCACCAGCGGCCAGGGAGAAGAAAAACTGTTTTTT. The full variable domain, in which reference TRBV15 and TRBJ1-4 provide the parts outside the CDR3, is DAMVIQNPRYQVTQFGKPVTLSCSQTLNHNVMYWYQQKSSQAPKLLFHYYDKDFNNEADTPDNFQSRRPNTSFCFLDIRSPGLGDTAMYLCATSGQGEEKLFFGSGTQLSVL.

This clone is a singleton in its sample. The chain employs TRBV29-1 and TRBJ2-1, with a weak D call TRBD1 (6 bases). Germline-derived CDR1 and CDR2 are SQVTM and ANQGSEA. The CDR3 covers 15 residues. V dropped 6 bases and J dropped 0 bases, with 15 bases sitting between them. The CDR3 DNA is TGCAGCGTAGTTGGACAGTCGAACTCCTACAATGAGCAGTTCTTC. Translation: CSVVGQSNSYNEQFF.

This clone was found once. The chain couples TRBV25-1 to TRBJ1-1; D is perhaps TRBD1 (5 bases). This CDR3 is 12 amino acids long. The V and J ends lost 6 bases and 4 bases respectively, with 9 bases between them. Germline lookup yields CDR1 MGHDK and CDR2 SYGVNS. CDR3 loop: CASRGEGTEAFF. The CDR3 DNA follows: TGTGCCAGCAGAGGGGAGGGCACTGAAGCTTTCTTT.

The chain combines TRBV30 with TRBJ2-3; D perhaps matches TRBD2 (9 bases). In germline, CDR1 is GTSNPN, CDR2 SVGIG (reference sequence). This CDR3 has 18 amino acids. Trimming removed 4 bases from V and 4 bases from J, with 27 bases in between. CDR3 residues: CAWTSGQDWGGRADTQYF. The CDR3, as DNA: TGTGCCTGGACTTCGGGACAGGACTGGGGCGGGAGGGCAGATACGCAGTATTTT.

V is TRBV2 and J is TRBJ1-2; 9 bases line up with TRBD1. J lost 2 bases, V lost 2 bases, and 3 bases had no gene match. Germline CDR1 and CDR2: SNHLY and FYNNEI. CDR3 length: 15 amino acids. The CDR3 coding sequence is TGTGCCAGCAGTGAATCAACAGGGGGCAACTATGGCTACACCTTC. Amino acid sequence: CASSESTGGNYGYTF. Variable domain in full (rest from reference TRBV2 and TRBJ1-2): EPEVTQTPSHQVTQMGQEVILRCVPISNHLYFYWYRQILGQKVEFLVSFYNNEISEKSEIFDDQFSVERPDGSNFTLKIRSTKLEDSAMYFCASSESTGGNYGYTFGSGTRLTVV.

V usage is TRBV9 and J usage is TRBJ2-3; TRBD1 agrees at 9 bases. This CDR3 is built from 17 residues. Germline CDR1 SGDLS, CDR2 YYNGEE. Trimming took 0 bases from V and 3 from J; bases not matched to a gene: 8. The CDR3, as DNA: TGTGCCAGCAGCGTAGCGGGACAGGGAGGGGCTACAGATACGCAGTATTTT. Protein: CASSVAGQGGATDTQYF.

This clone was found once. The CDR3 DNA sequence: TGTGCCGGGGACAGCGGCGGCAATCGGGGAGATACGCAGTATTTT. Protein: CAGDSGGNRGDTQYF. The chain joins TRBV7-9 to TRBJ2-3; 7 bases match TRBD1. CDR3 length: 15 residues. Germline V gene sequence: CDR1 SEHNR, CDR2 FQNEAQ (reference sequence). The V gene end was trimmed by 11 bases and the J gene end by 5 bases; junction bases not matched to a gene: 16.

This sequence joins TRBV2 and TRBJ2-1; TRBD1 agrees at 10 bases. Germline V lookup: CDR1 SNHLY, CDR2 FYNNEI. This CDR3 is 18 amino acids long. V lost 2 bases to trimming and J lost 2 bases; unmatched junction nucleotides: 9. The CDR3 DNA is TGTGCCAGCAGTGAACCCCGGGACAGGGGAATTGCCTACAATGAGCAGTTCTTC. Its protein product is CASSEPRDRGIAYNEQFF.

Here the CDR3 reads CAIGEKVRTRGPLATDTQYF. CDR3 in DNA: TGTGCCATCGGGGAGAAGGTTAGAACACGGGGGCCGCTGGCGACAGATACGCAGTATTTT. This chain links TRBV10-3 with TRBJ2-3, with D perhaps being TRBD1 or TRBD2 (6 bases each). Germline values: CDR1 ENHRY, CDR2 SYGVKD. CDR3 size: 20 residues. Trimming shortened V by 8 bases and J by 3 bases, and 33 bases separated the two germline ends.

The chain couples TRBV28 to TRBJ2-1; TRBD2 matches at 13 bases. The CDR3 length is 15 residues. Germline V gene data show CDR1 as MDHEN and CDR2 as SYDVKM. J gave up 7 bases and V 7 bases, and 7 bases lay outside the gene matches. The CDR3 sequence: CASNLLAGGPNEQFF. The DNA for the CDR3 is TGTGCCAGCAATCTACTAGCGGGAGGGCCTAATGAGCAGTTCTTC. The full variable domain, its missing parts supplied by reference TRBV28 and TRBJ2-1, is DVKVTQSSRYLVKRTGEKVFLECVQDMDHENMFWYRQDPGLGLRLIYFSYDVKMKEKGDIPEGYSVSREKKERFSLILESASTNQTSMYLCASNLLAGGPNEQFFGPGTRLTVL.

This clone has a single count. The chain employs TRBV27 and TRBJ2-3; perhaps TRBD2 as D (5 bases). Per the germline V gene, CDR1 is MNHEY and CDR2 is SMNVEV (reference sequence). Trimming took off 6 bases at V and 2 bases at J, with 15 bases between the two ends. This CDR3 contains 15 residues. The CDR3 region has the DNA TGTGCCAGCAGGACCCGGGGATCCTTCACAGATACGCAGTATTTT. This gives the protein CASRTRGSFTDTQYF.

This chain connects TRBV4-1 to TRBJ2-5; 11 bases line up with TRBD2. CDR3 size: 15 residues. V gave up 1 base and J gave up 5 bases; unmatched junction bases: 3. The V gene's germline CDR1 is MGHRA and CDR2 YSYEKL. CDR3 loop: CASSQAASGRETQYF. DNA for the CDR3: TGCGCCAGCAGCCAAGCTGCTAGCGGGAGGGAGACCCAGTACTTC.

The V gene is TRBV7-9, the J gene TRBJ1-2, with a weak D call TRBD1 (5 bases). Trimming took 1 base from V and 4 from J, leaving 10 bases between them. This CDR3 is built from 14 residues. Germline V gene lookup returns CDR1 SEHNR and CDR2 FQNEAQ (reference sequence). The CDR3 sequence is CASSLGGTVYGYTF. CDR3 nucleotide sequence: TGTGCCAGCAGCTTAGGGGGGACGGTCTATGGCTACACCTTC.

Remarks on this clone: One end of the junction is discordant with germline, which a read error may explain. The chain's CDR3 is CASSQDRGSSYEQYF. CDR3 sequence (DNA): TGCGCCAGCAGTCAAGACAGGGGATCGTCCTACGAGCAGTACTTC. The rearrangement links TRBV4-1 to TRBJ2-7; the match to TRBD1 covers 8 bases. Germline loops: CDR1 MGHRA, CDR2 YSYEKL. The CDR3 has 15 residues.

This clone was seen once. The genes are TRBV9 and TRBJ2-3; 10 bases align to TRBD1. V was pared by 3 bases and J by 4 bases, with 11 bases of the junction left unmatched. The CDR3 totals 17 residues. Germline loops: CDR1 SGDLS, CDR2 YYNGEE. The CDR3 reads CASSATGTGVIADTQYF. The CDR3 DNA is TGTGCCAGCAGCGCGACCGGGACAGGGGTTATAGCAGATACGCAGTATTTT.

The genes are TRBV6-5 and TRBJ2-1; possibly TRBD1 for D (5 bases). The V end lost 2 bases, the J end lost 6 bases, and 5 bases lay between the germline ends. CDR1 is MNHEY, CDR2 SVGAGI, per germline. This CDR3 has 12 amino acids. The CDR3 protein is CASSYRGNEQFF. The CDR3 nucleotides are TGTGCCAGCAGTTACAGGGGCAATGAGCAGTTCTTC.

The rearrangement links TRBV28 to TRBJ2-5; a possible D gene is TRBD2 (5 bases). The end of the DNA fits TRBJ2-7 better, so the J call may be wrong. Germline V gene data show CDR1 as MDHEN and CDR2 as SYDVKM. The CDR3 runs 15 residues. The CDR3 bases are TGTGCCAGCAGTCCTACTACCGGGATCCTCTACGAGCAGTACTTC. The encoded protein is CASSPTTGILYEQYF.

The genes are TRBV5-5 and TRBJ2-2; a possible D gene is TRBD1 (6 bases). The CDR3 covers 16 residues. Germline V gene sequence: CDR1 SGHKS, CDR2 YYEKEE (reference sequence). The ends were cut back, 7 bases at V and 1 base at J, with 17 bases in the middle. The DNA for the CDR3 is TGTGCCAGCCATCCGATTGAGACAGGGAACACCGGGGAGCTGTTTTTT. Translating it yields CASHPIETGNTGELFF.

V usage is TRBV9 and J usage is TRBJ2-3; 13 nucleotides agree with TRBD2. The V segment lost 3 bases and the J segment 5 bases; nucleotides outside the gene matches: 12. Germline CDR1 is SGDLS and CDR2 is YYNGEE. The CDR3 covers 18 residues. As DNA, the CDR3 is TGTGCCAGCAGCGCCTCAAGATGGACTAGCGGGAGAATAGATACGCAGTATTTT. Translated: CASSASRWTSGRIDTQYF. Based on the CDR3 plus reference TRBV9 and TRBJ2-3, the full variable domain is DSGVTQTPKHLITATGQRVTLRCSPRSGDLSVYWYQQSLDQGLQFLIQYYNGEERAKGNILERFSAQQFPDLHSELNLSSLELGDSALYFCASSASRWTSGRIDTQYFGPGTRLTVL.

This chain uses TRBV28 with TRBJ2-7, with 7 nucleotides matching TRBD1. The germline V gene has CDR1 MDHEN and CDR2 SYDVKM. The CDR3 extends over 15 amino acids. V lost 6 bases to trimming and J lost 0 bases; unmatched junction nucleotides: 8. The DNA for the CDR3 is TGTGCCAGCAGGGTTGACAGGGCCCCCTCCTACGAGCAGTACTTC. Protein sequence: CASRVDRAPSYEQYF.

This chain's CDR3 is CASSMEAGRQPQHF. In DNA form, the CDR3 reads TGTGCCAGTAGTATGGAGGCAGGGCGGCAGCCCCAGCATTTT. The V call is TRBV19, the J call TRBJ1-5; a possible D gene is TRBD1 (5 bases). The CDR3 runs 14 residues. The germline V gene has CDR1 LNHDA and CDR2 SQIVND (reference sequence). V shed 3 bases and J shed 7 bases, with 13 bases lying between them.

The chain carries TRBV2 and TRBJ1-4; 10 bases map to TRBD1. V gave up 6 bases and J gave up 7 bases; unmatched junction bases: 5. CDR1 is SNHLY, CDR2 FYNNEI, per germline. The CDR3 contains 14 residues. The CDR3 region is CASRNGQGVEKLFF. The DNA of the CDR3 is TGTGCCAGCAGGAACGGACAGGGGGTTGAAAAACTGTTTTTT.

V gene TRBV5-1 combines with J gene TRBJ2-7; 11 bases agree with TRBD1. This CDR3 spans 14 amino acids. The ends lost 4 bases at V and 5 bases at J; junction bases unmatched: 5. The germline CDR1 and CDR2 sequences are SGHRS and YFSETQ. CDR3 region: CASSRPGQGDEQYF. The CDR3 DNA follows: TGCGCCAGCAGCCGACCGGGACAGGGGGACGAGCAGTACTTC.

CDR3: CASTRTSGSRDTQYF. Here the CDR3 DNA reads TGTGCCAGCACCCGGACTAGCGGGAGTCGAGATACGCAGTATTTT. The chain is built from TRBV4-2 and TRBJ2-3; TRBD2 matches at 13 bases. V gave up 7 bases and J gave up 5 bases; unmatched junction bases: 6. This CDR3 contains 15 residues. Germline V gene data show CDR1 as LGHNA and CDR2 as YNFKEQ.